The 7 T cell receptor beta chains in this list originate from one sample, sequenced in a study of vaccination effects on CD4 cells after COVID-19. Assay: immunoSEQ multiplex PCR; the TCRdb copy retains only in-frame clones and omits some. The table records 37,000 or so clones, about 70% of them present only once. Before sequencing took place, the ViraFEST assay used viral peptide pools to expand antigen-specific CD4+ T cells. The authors isolated CD4+ T cells after around nine days of culture. Having tested negative for nucleocapsid antibodies, the vaccine recipients showed no prior SARS-CoV-2 infection. These TCRs' antigens remain unknown. Sequenced material: CD4+ T cells from PBMCs cultured with HCoV-OC43 spike peptides, taken before COVID-19 vaccination. Documented subset: HCoV-OC43 spike overlapping peptide pool stimulation. Every receptor here comes from a human donor who received a COVID-19 vaccine.

This chain links TRBV4-2 with TRBJ2-1; 7 positions match TRBD1. CDR3 length: 14 residues. The trim removed 4 bases at V and 6 bases at J, leaving 6 bases unmatched. CDR1 LGHNA and CDR2 YNFKEQ come from the germline V gene. CDR3 bases: TGTGCCAGCAGCCCAGCTTGGACAGGCAATGAGCAGTTCTTC. This translates into CASSPAWTGNEQFF.

The chain recombines TRBV5-5 with TRBJ2-7; TRBD2 matches 11 bases. CDR1 and CDR2 from the germline V gene are SGHKS and YYEKEE (reference sequence). The trim removed 4 bases at V and 3 bases at J, leaving 12 bases unmatched. This CDR3 has 17 residues. Here the CDR3 reads CASSTQSGGTSGYEQYF. The CDR3 DNA follows: TGTGCCAGCAGCACCCAGAGTGGCGGGACTAGCGGCTACGAGCAGTACTTC.

The chain joins TRBV6-5 to TRBJ1-1; 10 bases align to TRBD1. Germline trimming cut 7 bases from V and 6 bases from J; bases unmatched to any gene: 11. CDR1 and CDR2 (germline): MNHEY, SVGAGI. This CDR3 has 15 residues. CDR3 loop: CASNTGQGRIAEAFF. DNA of the CDR3: TGTGCCAGCAATACGGGACAGGGGCGTATCGCTGAAGCTTTCTTT.

The table lists this clone with a few counts. The chain carries TRBV6-1 and TRBJ2-5; 11 positions agree with TRBD2. This CDR3 spans 16 amino acids. The junction had 6 bases not matched to a gene; V was cut back by 4 bases and J by 2 bases. The V gene's germline CDR1 is MNHNS and CDR2 SASEGT. Here the CDR3 reads CASSATSGRLQETQYF. CDR3 sequence (DNA): TGTGCCAGCAGTGCTACTAGCGGGAGACTTCAAGAGACCCAGTACTTC.

The chain recombines TRBV29-1 with TRBJ1-2; a possible D gene is TRBD1 (5 bases). This CDR3 is 11 amino acids long. Looked up from germline, CDR1 is SQVTM and CDR2 is ANQGSEA. The V gene lost 7 bases and the J gene lost 7 bases, with 13 bases spanning the gap. As DNA, the CDR3 is TGCAGCGCCGGGGTCGGGGGTGGCTACACCTTC. Translation: CSAGVGGGYTF.

DNA for the CDR3: TGTGCCAGCAGCCTAGGGACCATCTACGAGCAGTACTTC. It yields the protein CASSLGTIYEQYF. The chain is built from TRBV11-3 and TRBJ2-7; possibly TRBD1 or TRBD2 for D (5 bases each). The CDR3 is 13 amino acids. Trimming left V 5 bases short and J 3 bases short, with 11 bases between. Germline V gene sequence: CDR1 SGHNT, CDR2 YENEEA.

This clone was seen only a few times. The V gene is TRBV5-4, the J gene TRBJ1-6, with D possibly matching TRBD1 (5 bases). The length of the CDR3 is 15 residues. Germline-derived CDR1 and CDR2 are SGHNT and YYREEE (reference sequence). V lost 0 bases and J 3 bases, leaving 7 bases between the germline ends. The CDR3 DNA reads as TGTGCCAGCAGCTTGGGAGGGGACTATAATTCACCCCTCCACTTT. As protein: CASSLGGDYNSPLHF.